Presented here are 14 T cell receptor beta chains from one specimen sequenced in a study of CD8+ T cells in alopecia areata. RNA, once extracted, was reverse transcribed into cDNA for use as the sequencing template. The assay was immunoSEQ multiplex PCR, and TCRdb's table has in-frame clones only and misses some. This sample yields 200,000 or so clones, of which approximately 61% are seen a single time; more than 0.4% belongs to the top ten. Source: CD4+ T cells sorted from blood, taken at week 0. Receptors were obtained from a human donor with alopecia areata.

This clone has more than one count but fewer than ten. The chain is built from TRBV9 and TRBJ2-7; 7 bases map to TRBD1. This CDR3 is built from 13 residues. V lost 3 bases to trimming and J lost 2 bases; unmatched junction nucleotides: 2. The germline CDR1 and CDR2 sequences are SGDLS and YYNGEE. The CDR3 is CASSATGAYEQYF. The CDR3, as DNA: TGTGCCAGCAGCGCCACAGGGGCCTACGAGCAGTACTTC.

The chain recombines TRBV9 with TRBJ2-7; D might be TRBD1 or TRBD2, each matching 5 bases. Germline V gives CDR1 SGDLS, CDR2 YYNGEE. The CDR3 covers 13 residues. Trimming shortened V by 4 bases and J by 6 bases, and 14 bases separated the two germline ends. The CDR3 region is CASSRGPGGEQYF. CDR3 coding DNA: TGTGCCAGCAGCCGGGGCCCCGGTGGCGAGCAGTACTTC.

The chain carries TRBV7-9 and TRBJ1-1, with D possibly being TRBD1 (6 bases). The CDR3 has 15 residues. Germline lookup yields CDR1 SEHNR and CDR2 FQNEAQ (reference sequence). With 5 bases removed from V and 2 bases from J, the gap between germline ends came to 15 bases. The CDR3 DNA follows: TGTGCCAGCAGCGTTCCCGGGACAAAAAACACTGAAGCTTTCTTT. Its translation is CASSVPGTKNTEAFF. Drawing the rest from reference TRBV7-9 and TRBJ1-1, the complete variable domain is DTGVSQNPRHKITKRGQNVTFRCDPISEHNRLYWYRQTLGQGPEFLTYFQNEAQLEKSRLLSDRFSAERPKGSFSTLEIQRTEQGDSAMYLCASSVPGTKNTEAFFGQGTRLTVV.

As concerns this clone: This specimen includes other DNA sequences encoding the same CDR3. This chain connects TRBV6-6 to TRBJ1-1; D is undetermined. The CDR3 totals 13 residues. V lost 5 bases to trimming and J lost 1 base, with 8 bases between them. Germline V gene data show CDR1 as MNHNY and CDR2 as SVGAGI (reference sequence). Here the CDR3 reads CASSPPPNTEAFF. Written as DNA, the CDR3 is TGTGCCAGCAGTCCCCCCCCGAACACTGAAGCTTTCTTT.

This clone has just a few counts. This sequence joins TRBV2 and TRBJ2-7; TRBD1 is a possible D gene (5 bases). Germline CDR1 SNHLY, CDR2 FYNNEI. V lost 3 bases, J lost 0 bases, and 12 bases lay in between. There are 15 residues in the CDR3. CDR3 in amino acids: CASSDKGAHSYEQYF. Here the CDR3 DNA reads TGTGCCAGCAGTGACAAAGGGGCCCACTCCTACGAGCAGTACTTC.

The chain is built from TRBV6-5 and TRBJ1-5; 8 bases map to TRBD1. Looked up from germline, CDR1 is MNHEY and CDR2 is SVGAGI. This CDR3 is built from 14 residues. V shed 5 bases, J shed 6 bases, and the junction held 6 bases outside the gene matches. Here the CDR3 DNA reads TGTGCCAGCAGTCTCAGACAGGGGACTCAGCCCCAGCATTTT. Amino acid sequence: CASSLRQGTQPQHF.

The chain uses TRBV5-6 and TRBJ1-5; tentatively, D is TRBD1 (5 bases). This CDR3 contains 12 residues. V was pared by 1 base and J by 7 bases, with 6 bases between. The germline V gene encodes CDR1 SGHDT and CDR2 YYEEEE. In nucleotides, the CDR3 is TGTGCCAGCAGCTTGAGGGGACAGCCCCAGCATTTT. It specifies CASSLRGQPQHF.

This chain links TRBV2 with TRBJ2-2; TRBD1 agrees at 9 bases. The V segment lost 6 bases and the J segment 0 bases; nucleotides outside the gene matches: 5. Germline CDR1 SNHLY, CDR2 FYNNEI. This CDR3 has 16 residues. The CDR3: CASRGQGVPNTGELFF. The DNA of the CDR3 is TGTGCCAGCAGGGGACAGGGTGTTCCGAACACCGGGGAGCTGTTTTTT. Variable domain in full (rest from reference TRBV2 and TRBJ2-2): EPEVTQTPSHQVTQMGQEVILRCVPISNHLYFYWYRQILGQKVEFLVSFYNNEISEKSEIFDDQFSVERPDGSNFTLKIRSTKLEDSAMYFCASRGQGVPNTGELFFGEGSRLTVL.

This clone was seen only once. CDR3 protein: CASSLGTQPRSYEQYF. The DNA of the CDR3 is TGTGCCAGCAGCTTAGGGACTCAACCTCGCTCCTACGAGCAGTACTTC. This chain connects TRBV11-2 to TRBJ2-7; D possibly corresponds to TRBD2 (5 bases). The ends were cut back, 1 base at V and 0 bases at J, with 13 bases in the middle. CDR1 and CDR2 (germline): SGHAT, FQNNGV. This CDR3 region has 16 residues.

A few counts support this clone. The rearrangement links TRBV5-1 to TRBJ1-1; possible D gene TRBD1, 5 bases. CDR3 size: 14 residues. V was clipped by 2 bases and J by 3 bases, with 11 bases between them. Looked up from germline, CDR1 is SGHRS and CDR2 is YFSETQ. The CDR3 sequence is CASSFSGAHTEAFF. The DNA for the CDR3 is TGCGCCAGCAGCTTTTCCGGGGCCCACACTGAAGCTTTCTTT.

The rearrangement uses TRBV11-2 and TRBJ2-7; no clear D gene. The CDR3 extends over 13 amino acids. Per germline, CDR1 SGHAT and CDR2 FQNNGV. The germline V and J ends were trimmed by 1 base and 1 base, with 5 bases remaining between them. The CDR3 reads CASSLAGSYEQYF. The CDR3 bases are TGTGCCAGCAGCTTAGCAGGTTCCTACGAGCAGTACTTC. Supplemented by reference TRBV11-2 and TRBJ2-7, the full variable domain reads EAGVAQSPRYKIIEKRQSVAFWCNPISGHATLYWYQQILGQGPKLLIQFQNNGVVDDSQLPKDRFSAERLKGVDSTLKIQPAKLEDSAVYLCASSLAGSYEQYFGPGTRLTVT.

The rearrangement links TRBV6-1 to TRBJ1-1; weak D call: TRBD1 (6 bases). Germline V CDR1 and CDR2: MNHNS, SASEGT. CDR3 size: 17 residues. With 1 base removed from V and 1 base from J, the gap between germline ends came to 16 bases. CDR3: CASSEDSQGAGNTEAFF. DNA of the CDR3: TGTGCCAGCAGTGAAGACTCACAGGGCGCAGGGAACACTGAAGCTTTCTTT.

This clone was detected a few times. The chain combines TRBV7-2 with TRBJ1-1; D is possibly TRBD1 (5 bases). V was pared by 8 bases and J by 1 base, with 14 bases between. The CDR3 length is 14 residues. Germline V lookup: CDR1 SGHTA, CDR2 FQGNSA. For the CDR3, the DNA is TGTGCCAGCGCACCCGGGGGGAAGAACACTGAAGCTTTCTTT. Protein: CASAPGGKNTEAFF.

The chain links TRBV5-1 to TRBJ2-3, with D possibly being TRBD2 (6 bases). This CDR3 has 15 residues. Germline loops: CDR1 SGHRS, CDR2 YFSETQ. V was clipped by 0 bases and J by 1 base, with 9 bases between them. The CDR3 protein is CASSLDPGGTDTQYF. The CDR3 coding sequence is TGCGCCAGCAGCTTGGATCCGGGGGGCACAGATACGCAGTATTTT.